This TCR beta chain is drawn from a study of CD8 T cells in Susac syndrome. Notes on the study in general: Clonal expansion was missing from Susac syndrome CD4+ T cell repertoires.

About this clonotype itself: Its target is unknown.

Random hexamers served to reverse transcribe roughly 0.45 to 1 ug RNA. With immunoSEQ multiplex PCR, TCR beta CDR3 was amplified across 54 Vbeta and 13 Jbeta. TCRdb re-called the immunoSEQ multiplex PCR reads through MiXCR, storing one row per CDR3 protein. This sample has more than 110,000 distinct CDR3 sequences, with around 93% found just once. The sample was CD4+ T cells from PBMCs. This receptor was identified in a human donor with Susac syndrome.

CDR3 DNA: TGCGCCAGCAGCGCCGGGACAGCTGGAAACACCATATATTTT. Translating gives CASSAGTAGNTIYF. The gene calls are TRBV5-1 and TRBJ1-3, with 7 bases lining up with TRBD1. V trimming: 4 bases; J trimming: 2 bases; junction bases outside the gene matches: 3. Germline assignment: CDR1 SGHRS and CDR2 YFSETQ. The CDR3 has 14 residues.